The entry below gives a single TCR beta chain sequence along with its context. Its antigen is unidentified. The junction departs from the called germline gene at one end, perhaps through a read error. The assay was immunoSEQ multiplex PCR, and TCRdb's table has in-frame clones only and misses some. The top ten hold about 5.9% of the sample, which has approximately 150,000 clones, roughly 88% seen once. The CDR3 spans 13 residues. From germline, CDR1 is SGHNT and CDR2 YYREEE (reference sequence). This sample is drawn from a study of T cell responses to AZD1222 COVID-19 vaccine. General study findings and limits: Clonal diversity may have been underestimated, and the donors were mostly white British, with more females than males. The CD4 TCRs associated with vaccination extended across spike and predominated at 160-218 and 743-854. It was only 6 or 7 AZD1222 recipients who were seropositive at baseline.

The TCR originated in an adult who received the AZD1222 COVID-19 vaccine. The chain is built from TRBV5-4 and TRBJ1-2; perhaps TRBD1 as D (6 bases). The material sequenced was peripheral blood, taken 28 days after the second AZD1222 dose. Here the CDR3 DNA reads TGTGCCAGCAGAACAGGGATCTCGGCTTCTTTCTCCTTC. Translation: CASRTGISASFSF.